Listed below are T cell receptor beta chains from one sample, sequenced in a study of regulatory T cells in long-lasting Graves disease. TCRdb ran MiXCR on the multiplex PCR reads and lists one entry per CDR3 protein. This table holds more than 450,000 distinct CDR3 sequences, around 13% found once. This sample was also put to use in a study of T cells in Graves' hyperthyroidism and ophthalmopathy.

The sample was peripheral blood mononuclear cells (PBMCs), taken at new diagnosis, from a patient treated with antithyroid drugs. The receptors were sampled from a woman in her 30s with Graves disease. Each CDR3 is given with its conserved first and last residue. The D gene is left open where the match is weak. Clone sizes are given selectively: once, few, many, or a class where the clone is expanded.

CSVWDKTYEQYF TGCAGCGTTTGGGACAAGACCTACGAGCAGTACTTC TRBJ2-7 - many TRBV29-1
CASSPEGGGVEQYF TGCGCCAGCAGCCCAGAGGGAGGGGGAGTTGAGCAGTACTTC TRBJ2-7 - - TRBV5-1
CAWRRQIVTEQYF TGTGCCTGGAGGAGACAGATCGTCACCGAGCAGTACTTC TRBJ2-7 - many TRBV30
CASRGDGSYNSPLHF TGTGCCAGCAGGGGAGACGGCTCCTATAATTCACCCCTCCACTTT TRBJ1-6 - many TRBV2
CASSRSSAVAGSYEQYF TGTGCCAGCAGCCGCAGTAGTGCGGTAGCGGGGTCCTACGAGCAGTACTTC TRBJ2-7 TRBD2 many TRBV4-2
CASSQPGTGVWEQYF TGCGCCAGCAGCCAACCCGGGACAGGGGTGTGGGAGCAGTACTTC TRBJ2-7 TRBD1 many TRBV4-1
CATGVAGDNEQFF TGTGCCACCGGGGTAGCGGGAGACAATGAGCAGTTCTTC TRBJ2-1 TRBD2 few TRBV10-3
CASSLVPPGTSDTGELFF TGTGCCAGCAGCTTAGTACCCCCTGGAACTAGCGACACCGGGGAGCTGTTTTTT TRBJ2-2 TRBD2 - TRBV7-6
CASSLGGRATNEKLFF TGTGCCAGCAGCTTGGGGGGGCGCGCAACTAATGAAAAACTGTTTTTT TRBJ1-4 - many TRBV5-8
CASSRGQTLNTEAFF TGTGCCAGCAGTCGAGGACAGACTCTGAACACTGAAGCTTTCTTT TRBJ1-1 - few TRBV6-1
CASSPAGRKFF TGTGCCAGCAGCCCAGCGGGGAGGAAGTTCTTT TRBJ1-1 - - TRBV2
CATSRSRDRGDNGQFF TGTGCCACCAGCAGATCCCGGGACAGGGGGGACAATGGGCAGTTCTTC TRBJ2-1 TRBD1 - TRBV15
CASSDSGPGGYGYTF TGTGCCAGCAGTGATTCGGGACCGGGAGGCTATGGCTACACCTTC TRBJ1-2 - many TRBV25-1
CTSSFRLGNTEAFF TGTACCAGCAGTTTTCGTCTGGGGAACACTGAAGCTTTCTTT TRBJ1-1 - - TRBV27
CASSPRQGANTEAFF TGTGCCAGCAGCCCACGACAGGGGGCGAACACTGAAGCTTTCTTT TRBJ1-1 TRBD1 many TRBV11-3
CASSHTGGGETQYF TGTGCCAGCAGTCACACAGGGGGCGGCGAGACCCAGTACTTC TRBJ2-5 TRBD1 few TRBV25-1
CASSSPVVNEQFF TGTGCCAGCAGCTCCCCAGTGGTCAATGAGCAGTTCTTC TRBJ2-1 - few TRBV7-2
CSASPSGRISEQFF TGCAGTGCTAGCCCTAGCGGGAGGATCAGTGAGCAGTTCTTC TRBJ2-1 TRBD2 - TRBV20-1
CAWSVLSGNTTYF TGTGCCTGGAGTGTACTTTCTGGAAACACCACATATTTT TRBJ1-3 - few TRBV30
CASSLFKSNEKLFF TGTGCCAGCAGCCTATTCAAGAGTAATGAAAAACTGTTTTTT TRBJ1-4 - many TRBV5-5
CASSQLTGTYEQYF TGTGCCAGCAGTCAATTAACGGGAACCTACGAGCAGTACTTC TRBJ2-7 - many TRBV28
CASHGENNEQFF TGTGCCAGCCACGGGGAGAACAATGAGCAGTTCTTC TRBJ2-1 - - TRBV6-4
CASSLMGVRDTQYF TGCGCCAGCAGCTTGATGGGAGTGAGAGATACGCAGTATTTT TRBJ2-3 - many TRBV5-1
CASSFSLGGYGYTF TGTGCCAGCAGCTTCTCTCTAGGGGGGTATGGCTACACCTTC TRBJ1-2 - - TRBV7-2
CSAREGQREIRETQYF TGCAGTGCTAGAGAGGGACAGCGGGAGATTCGAGAGACCCAGTACTTC TRBJ2-5 - few TRBV20-1
CASSKQGAAYVTGELFF TGTGCCAGCAGTAAACAGGGGGCCGCCTATGTAACCGGGGAGCTGTTTTTT TRBJ2-2 TRBD1 - TRBV6-1
CASSLSAGGGYGYTF TGTGCCAGCAGTTTATCGGCAGGGGGCGGCTATGGCTACACCTTC TRBJ1-2 TRBD1 many TRBV27
CASSWGAGYNEQFF TGTGCCAGCAGTTGGGGGGCGGGGTACAATGAGCAGTTCTTC TRBJ2-1 - many TRBV12-3/TRBV12-4
CASRSGPGGTEAFF TGTGCCAGCAGGTCCGGACCTGGGGGCACTGAAGCTTTCTTT TRBJ1-1 - - TRBV5-6
CASSQEGRNTEAFF TGCGCCAGCAGCCAAGAGGGGAGGAACACTGAAGCTTTCTTT TRBJ1-1 - many TRBV4-3
CASSRRRTISYNEQFF TGTGCCAGCAGTAGGAGGAGGACTATCTCCTACAATGAGCAGTTCTTC TRBJ2-1 - many TRBV28
CASSPGQGRGYTEAFF TGTGCCAGCAGCCCCGGACAGGGACGAGGTTACACTGAAGCTTTCTTT TRBJ1-1 TRBD1 many TRBV11-3
CASSYMSSGNTIYF TGTGCCAGCAGCTACATGAGCTCTGGAAACACCATATATTTT TRBJ1-3 - - TRBV6-2/TRBV6-3
CASSAQWTGTTQQYF TGTGCCAGCAGTGCCCAGTGGACAGGTACTACGCAGCAGTACTTC TRBJ2-7 TRBD1 many TRBV28
CASSSTGKAFF TGTGCCAGCAGCTCGACAGGGAAAGCTTTCTTT TRBJ1-1 TRBD1 many TRBV7-9
CASRRTGQSDTQYF TGTGCCAGCAGAAGGACAGGGCAATCAGATACGCAGTATTTT TRBJ2-3 TRBD1 few TRBV7-3
CASSLPGGWGTEAFF TGCGCCAGCAGCCTCCCAGGGGGCTGGGGGACTGAAGCTTTCTTT TRBJ1-1 TRBD1 - TRBV4-1
CASSQDFGQGAFGANVLTF TGTGCCAGCAGCCAAGATTTTGGACAGGGGGCTTTTGGGGCCAACGTCCTGACTTTC TRBJ2-6 TRBD1 once TRBV3-1
CASSYGLAGRETQYF TGTGCCAGCAGTTACGGATTAGCGGGGCGAGAGACCCAGTACTTC TRBJ2-5 TRBD2 many TRBV6-5
CASRIDSSGNTIYF TGTGCCAGCAGGATCGACAGCTCTGGAAACACCATATATTTT TRBJ1-3 - - TRBV6-1
CASSGQPNEKLFF TGCGCCAGCTCGGGACAGCCCAATGAAAAACTGTTTTTT TRBJ1-4 TRBD1 many TRBV10-2
CASRPHGGANTGELFF TGTGCCAGCAGACCCCACGGGGGAGCCAACACCGGGGAGCTGTTTTTT TRBJ2-2 - - TRBV6-4
CASSLTATQGAKLFF TGTGCCAGCAGCTTAACCGCAACCCAGGGGGCTAAACTGTTTTTT TRBJ1-4 TRBD1 few TRBV7-3
CASSPQKAGGSANYGYTF TGTGCCAGCTCACCACAGAAGGCAGGGGGCTCCGCAAACTATGGCTACACCTTC TRBJ1-2 TRBD1 - TRBV18
CASSPRGTINNEQFF TGTGCCAGCAGTCCGCGCGGGACTATAAACAATGAGCAGTTCTTC TRBJ2-1 TRBD2 few TRBV12-3/TRBV12-4
CSVSKRQGYSYEQYF TGCAGCGTGTCTAAACGACAGGGATACTCCTACGAGCAGTACTTC TRBJ2-7 TRBD1 many TRBV29-1
CASSLHRAGQVTDTQYF TGTGCCAGCAGTTTACATCGGGCGGGACAGGTAACAGATACGCAGTATTTT TRBJ2-3 TRBD1 many TRBV28
CSVRQGGVYGYTF TGCAGCGTACGACAGGGTGGAGTATATGGCTACACCTTC TRBJ1-2 TRBD1 few TRBV29-1
CASSPQGLAGYEQYF TGTGCCAGTAGTCCCCAGGGACTAGCGGGATACGAGCAGTACTTC TRBJ2-7 TRBD2 - TRBV19
CASSLGDQQFF TGTGCCAGCAGCTTAGGTGACCAACAGTTCTTC TRBJ2-1 - - TRBV7-2
CSVQTGNANIQYF TGCAGTGTCCAGACAGGGAATGCCAACATTCAGTACTTC TRBJ2-4 TRBD1 many TRBV20-1
CASGSRTGFDEQFF TGTGCCAGCGGGTCTCGGACAGGTTTCGATGAGCAGTTCTTC TRBJ2-1 TRBD1 many TRBV27
CATRPSTGADTQYF TGTGCCACCAGACCTTCGACAGGAGCAGATACGCAGTATTTT TRBJ2-3 - many TRBV24-1